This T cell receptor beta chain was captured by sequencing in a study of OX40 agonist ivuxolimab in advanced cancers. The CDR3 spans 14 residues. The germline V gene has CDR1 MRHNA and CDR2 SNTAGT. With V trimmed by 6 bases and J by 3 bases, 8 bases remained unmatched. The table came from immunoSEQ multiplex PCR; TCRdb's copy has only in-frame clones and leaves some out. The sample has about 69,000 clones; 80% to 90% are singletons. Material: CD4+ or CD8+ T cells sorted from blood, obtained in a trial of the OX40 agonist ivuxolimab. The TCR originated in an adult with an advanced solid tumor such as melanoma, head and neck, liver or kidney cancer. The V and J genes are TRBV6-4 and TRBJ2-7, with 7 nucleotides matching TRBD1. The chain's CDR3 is CASRRIGDSYEQYF. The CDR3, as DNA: TGTGCCAGCAGACGAATAGGGGACAGCTACGAGCAGTACTTC.